This passage covers 16 T cell receptor beta chains from one sample sequenced in a study of T cell responses to AZD1222 COVID-19 vaccine. Profiling relied on immunoSEQ multiplex PCR, and the TCRdb table lists in-frame clones only, not all of them. Of more than 95,000 clones in the sample, roughly nine tenths were seen once. The source was peripheral blood, collected on day 0 of AZD1222 vaccination. The receptors originated from an adult in good health.

This rearrangement joins TRBV2 to TRBJ2-2; D gene ambiguous. Germline loops: CDR1 SNHLY, CDR2 FYNNEI. V lost 1 base, J lost 5 bases, and 5 bases lay in between. The CDR3 is 13 amino acids. The CDR3, as DNA: TGTGCCAGCAGTGAAGTGGGTACCGGGGAGCTGTTTTTT. This codes for CASSEVGTGELFF.

The chain carries TRBV4-2 and TRBJ1-1; no clear D gene. Per germline, CDR1 LGHNA and CDR2 YNFKEQ. The CDR3 runs to 12 residues. Trimming removed 0 bases at V and 8 bases at J, with 7 bases between. The CDR3 DNA sequence: TGTGCCAGCAGCCAAGAAACAACCGAAGCTTTCTTT. Translated, it gives CASSQETTEAFF.

This sequence joins TRBV7-3 and TRBJ2-1; 8 bases align to TRBD1. CDR3 length: 15 residues. V was clipped by 5 bases and J by 6 bases; unmatched bases: 9. In germline, CDR1 is SGHTA, CDR2 FQGTGA. The CDR3 coding sequence is TGTGCCAGCAGCCCCCTAGGACAGGGAGGCAATGAGCAGTTCTTC. Its translation: CASSPLGQGGNEQFF.

The chain joins TRBV7-9 to TRBJ2-7; 9 bases agree with TRBD1. The CDR3 is made up of 13 amino acids. Per germline, CDR1 SEHNR and CDR2 FQNEAQ (reference sequence). Trimming took 6 bases from V and 5 from J; bases not matched to a gene: 5. The CDR3 region has the DNA TGTGCCAGCAGGCACAGGGGGCACAACGAGCAGTACTTC. Amino acids: CASRHRGHNEQYF.

The V gene is TRBV28, the J gene TRBJ2-5; 14 bases are shared with TRBD2. Germline V gene data show CDR1 as MDHEN and CDR2 as SYDVKM. CDR3 length: 17 residues. The trim removed 4 bases at V and 3 bases at J, leaving 7 bases unmatched. Here the CDR3 DNA reads TGTGCCAGCAGTTATACCGGGACTAGCGGGAGTAAAGAGACCCAGTACTTC. It codes for CASSYTGTSGSKETQYF.

The J gene is TRBJ2-7, the V gene TRBV27; D is unresolved. The length of the CDR3 is 16 residues. Germline loops: CDR1 MNHEY, CDR2 SMNVEV (reference sequence). V lost 0 bases and J 6 bases, leaving 18 bases between the germline ends. CDR3 sequence (DNA): TGTGCCAGCAGTTTATCCCCATCCGTGGCGGTGACCGAGCAGTACTTC. It specifies CASSLSPSVAVTEQYF.

V gene TRBV5-1 combines with J gene TRBJ1-6; 8 bases map to TRBD1. V lost 4 bases to trimming and J lost 5 bases; unmatched junction nucleotides: 11. CDR3 length equals 17 residues. Germline V gene data show CDR1 as SGHRS and CDR2 as YFSETQ. CDR3 amino acids: CASSRLSGTGDNSPLHF. DNA for the CDR3: TGCGCCAGCAGCAGACTCTCCGGGACAGGAGATAATTCACCCCTCCACTTT.

The rearrangement links TRBV20-1 to TRBJ1-3; D possibly corresponds to TRBD1 (5 bases). Between the trimmed V and J ends, which lost 3 bases and 5 bases, there was a span of 14 bases. This CDR3 region has 14 residues. Germline CDR1 DFQATT, CDR2 SNEGSKA (reference sequence). The CDR3 spells CSASTRGKRNTIYF. The CDR3 DNA follows: TGCAGTGCTAGTACTAGGGGCAAGAGAAACACCATATATTTT.

This clone was found once. J is TRBJ1-1 and V is TRBV2, with D tentatively TRBD1 (5 bases). This CDR3 is built from 14 residues. V lost 6 bases to trimming and J lost 1 base, with 12 bases between them. Looked up from germline, CDR1 is SNHLY and CDR2 is FYNNEI. CDR3 amino acids: CASSSRQSNTEAFF. Written as DNA, the CDR3 is TGTGCCAGCAGCTCCCGACAGTCGAACACTGAAGCTTTCTTT.

The V gene is TRBV28, the J gene TRBJ2-4; D might be TRBD1 or TRBD2, each matching 7 bases. Per germline, CDR1 MDHEN and CDR2 SYDVKM. Trimming took off 5 bases at V and 8 bases at J, with 19 bases between the two ends. CDR3 size: 15 residues. As DNA, the CDR3 is TGTGCCAGCAGTCCACAACTACAGGGGAGGGACATTCAGTACTTC. Translated, it gives CASSPQLQGRDIQYF.

V gene TRBV6-5 combines with J gene TRBJ2-7; a possible D gene is TRBD1 (5 bases). Germline CDR1 MNHEY, CDR2 SVGAGI. The V gene lost 6 bases and the J gene lost 0 bases, with 12 bases spanning the gap. The CDR3 is 14 residues long. The CDR3 region has the DNA TGTGCCAGCAGCAGGGTTGGGGACTCCTACGAGCAGTACTTC. Amino acids: CASSRVGDSYEQYF.

This chain joins TRBV7-2 and TRBJ1-1; TRBD1 is a possible D gene (6 bases). CDR1 is SGHTA, CDR2 FQGNSA, per germline. The V gene lost 3 bases and the J gene lost 11 bases, with 16 bases spanning the gap. This CDR3 is 13 amino acids long. In DNA, the CDR3 is TGTGCCAGCAGCTTCTCTGGGCAGGGGTCGGCTTTCTTT. Translated: CASSFSGQGSAFF.

This clone came up once. V is TRBV3-1 (or the pseudogene TRBV3-2) and J is TRBJ1-6; 9 nucleotides match TRBD1. The germline CDR1 and CDR2 sequences are LGHDT and YNNKEL (reference sequence). CDR3 length: 14 amino acids. V lost 3 bases to trimming and J lost 10 bases; unmatched junction nucleotides: 4. CDR3 nucleotide sequence: TGTGCCAGCAGCCAGGGGACAGGGTTCTCACCCCTCCACTTT. It specifies CASSQGTGFSPLHF.

This chain links TRBV10-1 with TRBJ1-3; D is undetermined. V lost 4 bases to trimming and J lost 2 bases, with 6 bases between them. Germline V gene data show CDR1 as WNHNN and CDR2 as SYGVQD (reference sequence). This CDR3 has 13 residues. The CDR3 region is CASSAGTGNTIYF. In nucleotides, the CDR3 is TGCGCCAGCAGTGCGGGGACTGGAAACACCATATATTTT.

The gene calls are TRBV24-1 and TRBJ1-1, with D unresolved. This CDR3 contains 13 residues. V was shortened by 4 bases and J by 3 bases, with 8 bases between the two germline ends. The germline CDR1 and CDR2 sequences are KGHDR and SFDVKD. CDR3 amino acids: CATSDSIYTEAFF. The DNA for the CDR3 is TGTGCCACCAGTGACTCGATTTACACTGAAGCTTTCTTT.

This chain connects TRBV6-5 to TRBJ1-5; TRBD1 is a possible D gene (6 bases). The V and J ends lost 5 bases and 0 bases respectively, with 11 bases between them. The CDR3 has 15 amino acids. Germline V CDR1 and CDR2: MNHEY, SVGAGI. In DNA form, the CDR3 reads TGTGCCAGCAGTAGCCGACAGGTTAGCAATCAGCCCCAGCATTTT. It encodes CASSSRQVSNQPQHF.